The TCR beta chain described here comes from a study of relationships among human T cell subsets. Overall study results and limits: A couple of pan T samples, processed alongside pan B cells, lack T cell counts. A CD4+CD8+ double-positive population could not be excluded by bead sorting. Th1, Th2 and regulatory subsets overlapped substantially in CDR3 sequences. Regulatory and Th2 subsets had few clones over 100 reads, unlike CD8+ cytotoxic cells.

TCR alpha and beta CDR3s were amplified from mRNA by semiquantitative ARM-PCR. In ARM-PCR, communal superprimers followed tagged nested gene-specific primers for exponential amplification. A single record per CDR3 protein comes from TCRdb applying MiXCR to the multiplex PCR reads. The repertoire consists of approximately 15,000 distinct CDR3 sequences, with approximately 56% occurring once and the leading ten covering about 35%. In germline, CDR1 is SGHAT, CDR2 FQNNGV. J lost 4 bases, V lost 0 bases, and 15 bases had no gene match. This CDR3 has 18 amino acids. This clonotype appeared once. Its antigen is undetermined.

The chain combines TRBV11-2 with TRBJ2-7; TRBD1 agrees at 7 bases. This clonotype originated in a man aged 35 to 55 in good health. Source material: total T cells sorted from blood. CDR3 bases: TGTGCCAGCAGCTTAGATGGGCGTCGAAGAGACAGGGCGTACGAGCAGTACTTC. Its protein product is CASSLDGRRRDRAYEQYF.